This T cell receptor beta chain was sequenced in a study of CD8+ T cells in alopecia areata (dated by TCRdb to about 2018). Regarding the study in general: Female C3H/HeJ recipients, roughly 7-11 weeks old, were grafted with skin from C3H/HeJ donors with spontaneous alopecia (about 6-12 months old). High-throughput TCRbeta sequencing was used to examine T cell clonal expansion in alopecia areata in both the C3H/HeJ mouse model and human patients. On the human side, TCRbeta sequencing was run on scalp tissue and on sorted CD4+ and CD8+ peripheral blood T cells from healthy controls and from alopecia areata patients with either patchy or totalis/universalis disease. Clonality in the scalp was compared among normal scalp (n=4), patchy alopecia areata scalp (n=8), and alopecia totalis/universalis scalp (n=8). RNA came from the PAXgene miRNA kit for fixed scalp, the miRNeasy kit for PBMCs, and the RNeasy kit for mouse skin. Amplification of TCRbeta CDR3 regions was done by immunoSEQ multiplex PCR using 35 Vbeta forward primers and 13 Jbeta reverse primers. Study-wide conclusions, independent of this receptor: Compared with normal scalp, lesional scalp had higher clonality and more expanded CD8+ clones, particularly in alopecia totalis/universalis, a pattern that suggests antigenic drive. Compared with mice, TCR sequences shared between patients were less clear, possibly partly because of HLA diversity across the patient population. Unlike mouse skin, where gammadelta T cells dominate, normal human skin contains resident alphabeta T cells that get sequenced too, which complicates analysis of the scalp TCR repertoire.

Cells from pooled mouse cutaneous lymph nodes were stained for CD4, CD8alpha, NKG2D, NKG2ACE and other markers and then sorted on a BD Influx. Concerning this clone: No cognate antigen has been identified for it. Because the receptor is murine, the gene names and germline sequences shown are mouse ones. The DNA ends 4 residues before the CDR3 does, and the rest of the CDR3 is filled in from the germline J gene. The same CDR3 can be traced to other DNA sequences in this sample.

The CDR3 runs 13 residues from the cysteine to the phenylalanine. Shown are 27 bases from within the CDR3, in frame from base 1. The germline ends are 5 bases apart after V is trimmed by 1 base and J by 5 bases. The germline V gene (reference sequence) yields LGHNA for CDR1 and YNLKQL for CDR2. The library was generated by the immunoSEQ multiplex PCR assay. RNA was extracted from all samples and reverse transcribed into cDNA as template for TCR sequencing. First-strand cDNA was synthesized using SuperScript III with a 2:1 mix of oligo-dT and random hexamers. A synthetic immune receptor repertoire was used to assess amplification bias, and residual bias was removed computationally. Libraries were sequenced on Illumina HiSeq with 60 bp reads covering the CDR3, read from J toward V. As for the original processing: Raw reads were preprocessed to remove errors, and CDR3 was defined according to IMGT conventions as the region from the conserved cysteine to phenylalanine. Clonality was computed by normalizing Shannon entropy by log2 of the number of productive unique TCRs and subtracting the result from 1. Whether each scalp clone was CD4 or CD8 was inferred by checking scalp TCRbeta sequences against the CD4 and CD8 repertoires from sorted blood. The clones in this table, taken by TCRdb from immuneACCESS, are in-frame only. Not every clone is retained; where verified, under half of the shortfall comes from an unresolved V gene, and the cause of the rest is unknown. V, J and clone size are taken as reported in that table, and D and trimming were inferred from the DNA itself. This sample contains approximately 300,000 clones, none of which is a singleton. The leading ten clones occupy 1.2% of the sample.

This clonotype originated in a C3H/HeJ mouse with alopecia areata. The MHC haplotype for this mouse line is H2-k. The sequenced sample was CD4+ T cells sorted from a lymph node. The chain is encoded by TRBV5 joined to TRBJ2-2, and the D gene may be TRBD1, 5 bases matching. The CDR3 protein: CASSQAGTGQLYF. The sequenced part of the CDR3 DNA is TGTGCCAGCAGCCAAGCAGGGACCGGG.